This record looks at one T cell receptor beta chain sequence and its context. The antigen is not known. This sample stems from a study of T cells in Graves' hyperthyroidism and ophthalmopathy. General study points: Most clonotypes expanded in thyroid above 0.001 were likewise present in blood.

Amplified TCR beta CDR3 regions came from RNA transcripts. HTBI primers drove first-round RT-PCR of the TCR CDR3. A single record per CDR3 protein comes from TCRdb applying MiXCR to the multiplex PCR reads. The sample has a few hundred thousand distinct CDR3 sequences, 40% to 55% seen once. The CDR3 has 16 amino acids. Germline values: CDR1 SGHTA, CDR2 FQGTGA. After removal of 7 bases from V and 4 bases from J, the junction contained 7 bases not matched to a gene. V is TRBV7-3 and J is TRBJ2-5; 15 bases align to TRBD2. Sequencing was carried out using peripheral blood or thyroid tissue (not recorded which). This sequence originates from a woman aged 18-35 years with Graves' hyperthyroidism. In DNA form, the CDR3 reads TGTGCCAGCAACCGGACTAGCGGGAGGGGGCGAGAGACCCAGTACTTC. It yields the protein CASNRTSGRGRETQYF.